This T cell receptor beta chain was sequenced for a study of OX40 agonist ivuxolimab in advanced cancers. Findings and limits, study-wide: Averaging showed that CD8+ T cells had more expanded clones than CD4+ did.

Worth noting for this clone: Its antigen is undetermined.

The CDR3 loop spans 16 amino acids. The V and J ends lost 4 bases and 7 bases respectively, with 20 bases between them. From germline, CDR1 is SGHTA and CDR2 FQGNSA. Using immunoSEQ multiplex PCR, the repertoire was profiled, and TCRdb retains in-frame clones only, with some absent. Among about 140,000 clones, around nine tenths were seen once, and the ten largest hold approximately 1%. This receptor was identified in an adult with an advanced solid tumor such as melanoma, head and neck, liver or kidney cancer. The rearrangement uses TRBV7-2 and TRBJ2-4; D is perhaps TRBD1 (6 bases). Sequencing used CD4+ or CD8+ T cells sorted from blood, obtained in a trial of the OX40 agonist ivuxolimab. CDR3 residues: CASSSAGQGIVNIQYF. The CDR3 DNA reads as TGTGCCAGCAGCTCTGCCGGTCAGGGGATTGTGAACATTCAGTACTTC.